This T cell receptor beta chain is from a study of immune evolution from preneoplasia to lung adenocarcinoma. Background on the study: HLA loss of heterozygosity: about 7% AIS, more than 14% MIA, roughly 30% ADC, none AAH.

This clone came up a few times. What it binds is unknown. Study conclusions and caveats: KRAS-mutant nodules had the highest T cell clonality. Normal lung had highest clonality; later lesions appeared denser, more diverse.

TCRdb keeps only in-frame clones here, not all; method: immunoSEQ multiplex PCR. The data show 7,500 to 9,000 clones, about 86% seen once. This CDR3 contains 15 residues. Germline V lookup: CDR1 SQVTM, CDR2 ANQGSEA. Trimming removed 1 base from V and 3 bases from J, with 12 bases in between. Macro-dissection enriched premalignant or tumor cells before nucleic acid extraction. The sample consisted of FFPE invasive lung adenocarcinoma tissue. The chain uses TRBV29-1 and TRBJ1-4; D remains ambiguous. The sequence came from a person aged 45 to 59 with lung adenocarcinoma. CDR3 loop: CSVEVYGSSNEKLFF. CDR3 nucleotide sequence: TGCAGCGTTGAAGTGTATGGCAGCTCTAATGAAAAACTGTTTTTT. The full variable domain, rest sourced from reference TRBV29-1 and TRBJ1-4, is SAVISQKPSRDICQRGTSLTIQCQVDSQVTMMFWYRQQPGQSLTLIATANQGSEATYESGFVIDKFPISRPNLTFSTLTVSNMSPEDSSIYLCSVEVYGSSNEKLFFGSGTQLSVL.